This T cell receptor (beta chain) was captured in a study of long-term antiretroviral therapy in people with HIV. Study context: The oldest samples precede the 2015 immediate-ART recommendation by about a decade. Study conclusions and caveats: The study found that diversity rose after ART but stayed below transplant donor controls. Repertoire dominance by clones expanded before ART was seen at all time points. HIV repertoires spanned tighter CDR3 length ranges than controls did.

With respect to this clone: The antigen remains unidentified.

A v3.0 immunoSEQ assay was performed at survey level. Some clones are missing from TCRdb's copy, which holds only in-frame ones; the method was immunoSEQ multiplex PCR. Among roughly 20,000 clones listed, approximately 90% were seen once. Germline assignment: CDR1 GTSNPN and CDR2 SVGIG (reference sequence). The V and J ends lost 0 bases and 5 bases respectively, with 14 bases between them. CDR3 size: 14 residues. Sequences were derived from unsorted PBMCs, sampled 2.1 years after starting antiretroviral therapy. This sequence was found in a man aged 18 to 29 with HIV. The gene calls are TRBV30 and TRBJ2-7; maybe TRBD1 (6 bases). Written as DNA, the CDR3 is TGTGCCTGGAGTGTGTGCCAGGGGAACCACGAGCAGTACTTC. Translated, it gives CAWSVCQGNHEQYF.